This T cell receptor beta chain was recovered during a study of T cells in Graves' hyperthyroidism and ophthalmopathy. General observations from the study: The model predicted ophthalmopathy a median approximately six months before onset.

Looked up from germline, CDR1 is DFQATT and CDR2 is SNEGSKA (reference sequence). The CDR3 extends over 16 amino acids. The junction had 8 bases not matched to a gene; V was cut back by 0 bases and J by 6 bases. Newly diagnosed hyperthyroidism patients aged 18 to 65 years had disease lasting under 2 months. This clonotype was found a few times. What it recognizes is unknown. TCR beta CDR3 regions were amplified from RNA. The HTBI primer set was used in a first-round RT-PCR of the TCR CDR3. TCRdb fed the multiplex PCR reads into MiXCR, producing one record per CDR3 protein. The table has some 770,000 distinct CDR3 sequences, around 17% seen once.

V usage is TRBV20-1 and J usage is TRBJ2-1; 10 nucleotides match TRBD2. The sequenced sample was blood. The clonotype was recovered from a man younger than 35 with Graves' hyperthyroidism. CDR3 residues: CSARDPASGSGNEQFF. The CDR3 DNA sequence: TGCAGTGCTAGAGATCCCGCTAGCGGGAGTGGCAATGAGCAGTTCTTC.